This T cell receptor (beta chain) was profiled in a study of blood T cells in healthy people across ages. Whole-study findings and limits: Estimated diversity that came from one million T cells was considered an underestimate.

PCR was performed a second time for about 7 to 11 cycles using a sample-barcoded 5' primer and a J-beta primer mix. One entry per CDR3 protein, called by TCRdb with MiXCR from the 5' RACE reads. This sample has some 1.5 million distinct CDR3 sequences, with approximately 28% found just once. The CDR3 sequence is 14 residues long. V was cut by 6 bases and J by 0 bases, with 12 bases left in between. Germline V gene sequence: CDR1 SNHLY, CDR2 FYNNEI. About this clonotype: What it binds is unknown.

The receptor's source is a woman under 40 in good health. Sequencing used blood. The rearrangement uses TRBV2 and TRBJ2-7; D might be TRBD2 (5 bases). The CDR3 sequence: CASRRALGSYEQYF. DNA of the CDR3: TGTGCCAGCAGGAGGGCGCTGGGCTCCTACGAGCAGTACTTC.